Shown below are 13 T cell receptor beta chains from a single sample sequenced in a study of cytomegalovirus exposure and HLA in healthy donors. The PCR contained 60 Vbeta and 13 Jbeta primers. Only in-frame clones appear in the TCRdb table, and some are missing; sequencing was by immunoSEQ multiplex PCR. The sample includes over 65,000 clones, about 81% of them seen just once. The source material was PBMCs. The source of these receptors is a human donor in good health.

The V call is TRBV5-5, the J call TRBJ1-1; unclear D gene. Germline CDR1 is SGHKS and CDR2 is YYEKEE (reference sequence). The V gene lost 1 base and the J gene lost 5 bases, with 6 bases spanning the gap. This CDR3 spans 12 amino acids. Written as DNA, the CDR3 is TGTGCCAGCAGCTTGCAGAGGACTGAAGCTTTCTTT. Its protein is CASSLQRTEAFF.

The chain recombines TRBV7-3 with TRBJ2-5; 9 positions match TRBD1. The J call is doubtful: the DNA matches TRBJ2-7 better. This CDR3 has 17 amino acids. From germline, CDR1 is SGHTA and CDR2 FQGTGA. The CDR3 region has the DNA TGTGCCAGCAGCTTAAATGCGTTGACAGGGGGTGTCGGCGAGCAGTACTTC. Residues: CASSLNALTGGVGEQYF.

The chain couples TRBV29-1 to TRBJ2-7; a possible D gene is TRBD1 (6 bases). Germline CDR1 is SQVTM and CDR2 is ANQGSEA. V dropped 7 bases and J dropped 1 base, with 11 bases sitting between them. This CDR3 region has 12 residues. CDR3 in DNA: TGCAGCGCGACCGGACAGTCCTACGAGCAGTACTTC. Amino acid sequence: CSATGQSYEQYF.

This clone was found a few times. The chain has TRBV27 and TRBJ2-3; perhaps TRBD1 as D (6 bases). The CDR3 is 14 residues long. Germline V gene data show CDR1 as MNHEY and CDR2 as SMNVEV (reference sequence). Between the trimmed V and J ends, which lost 4 bases and 2 bases, there was a span of 10 bases. CDR3 sequence: CASSWTVLTDTQYF. CDR3 DNA: TGTGCCAGCAGTTGGACAGTTCTCACAGATACGCAGTATTTT.

The genes are TRBV28 and TRBJ1-1; D not certain. CDR3 length: 15 residues. V was shortened by 2 bases and J by 0 bases, with 10 bases between the two germline ends. Germline V gene data show CDR1 as MDHEN and CDR2 as SYDVKM. CDR3 sequence reads: CASSLAGAMNTEAFF. The CDR3 DNA sequence: TGTGCCAGCAGTTTAGCGGGAGCCATGAACACTGAAGCTTTCTTT.

J is TRBJ1-1 and V is TRBV9; D perhaps matches TRBD1 (5 bases). This CDR3 spans 19 amino acids. Trimming shortened V by 5 bases and J by 0 bases, and 26 bases separated the two germline ends. The germline V gene has CDR1 SGDLS and CDR2 YYNGEE. The CDR3 protein is CASRALHETDSTVNTEAFF. In DNA form, the CDR3 reads TGTGCCAGCAGGGCTCTCCACGAGACAGACTCGACGGTGAACACTGAAGCTTTCTTT.

The rearrangement links TRBV7-2 to TRBJ2-3; possible D gene TRBD1, 5 bases. In germline, CDR1 is SGHTA, CDR2 FQGNSA. The CDR3 extends over 13 amino acids. Trimming stripped 3 bases from V and 6 bases from J, with 10 bases between. This chain's CDR3 is CASSLTAQDTQYF. The CDR3, as DNA: TGTGCCAGCAGCTTGACAGCCCAGGATACGCAGTATTTT.

The CDR3 here is CASNGGQGGAEKLFF. The CDR3 DNA follows: TGCGCCAGCAACGGGGGACAGGGGGGGGCTGAAAAACTGTTTTTT. The chain links TRBV5-1 to TRBJ1-4, with 11 bases fitting TRBD1. The length of the CDR3 is 15 residues. Germline-derived CDR1 and CDR2 are SGHRS and YFSETQ. The V gene end was trimmed by 6 bases and the J gene end by 7 bases; junction bases not matched to a gene: 8. The full variable domain, completed using reference TRBV5-1 and TRBJ1-4, is KAGVTQTPRYLIKTRGQQVTLSCSPISGHRSVSWYQQTPGQGLQFLFEYFSETQRNKGNFPGRFSGRQFSNSRSEMNVSTLELGDSALYLCASNGGQGGAEKLFFGSGTQLSVL.

The J gene is TRBJ1-1, the V gene TRBV19, with D unresolved. The V and J ends lost 6 bases and 0 bases respectively, with 11 bases between them. The CDR3 spans 14 residues. Germline CDR1 and CDR2: LNHDA and SQIVND (reference sequence). CDR3 in amino acids: CASRVSRMNTEAFF. The CDR3 nucleotides read TGTGCCAGTAGGGTCTCGAGAATGAACACTGAAGCTTTCTTT.

The chain combines TRBV5-1 with TRBJ2-3; D might be TRBD2 (5 bases). This CDR3 is built from 15 residues. Germline V gene lookup returns CDR1 SGHRS and CDR2 YFSETQ. The ends were cut back, 0 bases at V and 3 bases at J, with 11 bases in the middle. This chain's CDR3 is CASSLVRGSTDTQYF. The DNA of the CDR3 is TGCGCCAGCAGCTTGGTTCGCGGGTCGACAGATACGCAGTATTTT.

This clone was seen more than once but under ten times. This sequence joins TRBV5-6 and TRBJ2-5; 9 bases are shared with TRBD1. J lost 4 bases, V lost 4 bases, and 2 bases had no gene match. The CDR3 spans 13 residues. Germline CDR1 reads SGHDT; CDR2 reads YYEEEE. CDR3 in DNA: TGTGCCAGCAGCCAGGACAGGGGAGAGACCCAGTACTTC. The encoded protein is CASSQDRGETQYF.

The chain recombines TRBV29-1 with TRBJ1-6, with a tentative D call TRBD1 (5 bases). The CDR3 is made up of 12 amino acids. The germline V and J ends were trimmed by 4 bases and 10 bases, with 11 bases remaining between them. Per the germline V gene, CDR1 is SQVTM and CDR2 is ANQGSEA. Written as DNA, the CDR3 is TGCAGCGTTGCGGACACGGGCTCACCCCTCCACTTT. This codes for CSVADTGSPLHF.

This chain joins TRBV5-1 and TRBJ1-1; D gene unclear. CDR1 and CDR2 from the germline V gene are SGHRS and YFSETQ. Trimming removed 5 bases at V and 5 bases at J, with 13 bases between. The CDR3 sequence is 13 residues long. Here the CDR3 DNA reads TGCGCCAGCAGTCTAAATGGGGAGACTGAAGCTTTCTTT. Translation gives CASSLNGETEAFF.